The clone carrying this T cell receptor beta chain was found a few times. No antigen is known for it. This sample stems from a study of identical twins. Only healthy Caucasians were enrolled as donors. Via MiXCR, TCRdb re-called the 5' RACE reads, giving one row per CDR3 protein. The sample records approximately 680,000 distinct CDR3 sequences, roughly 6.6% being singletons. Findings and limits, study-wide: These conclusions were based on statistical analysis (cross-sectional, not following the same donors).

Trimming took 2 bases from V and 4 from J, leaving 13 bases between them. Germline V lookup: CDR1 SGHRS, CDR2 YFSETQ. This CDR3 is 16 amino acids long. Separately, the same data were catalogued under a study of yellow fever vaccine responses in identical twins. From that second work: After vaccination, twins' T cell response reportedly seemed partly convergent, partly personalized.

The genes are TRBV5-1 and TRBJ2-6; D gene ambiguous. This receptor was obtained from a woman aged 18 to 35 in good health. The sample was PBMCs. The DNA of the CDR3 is TGCGCCAGCAGCTTTTCCCTATCGGGCGGGGCCAACGTCCTGACTTTC. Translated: CASSFSLSGGANVLTF.